These 29 T cell receptor beta chains originate from one sample sequenced in a study of blood T cell repertoires in COVID-19. TCRdb's table, derived via immunoSEQ multiplex PCR, lists solely in-frame clones and lacks some. The sample records roughly 80,000 clones, roughly 90% being singletons. The sequenced sample consisted of peripheral blood. These receptors all come from a woman over 75 with acute or convalescent COVID-19.

This chain uses TRBV4-3 with TRBJ1-1; a weak D match, TRBD1 (5 bases). V lost 3 bases and J lost 1, with 15 bases in between. Germline lookup yields CDR1 LGHNA and CDR2 YSLEER. This CDR3 is built from 16 residues. The CDR3 loop is CASSQGGFQGNTEAFF. Here the CDR3 DNA reads TGCGCCAGCAGCCAGGGGGGTTTCCAAGGGAACACTGAAGCTTTCTTT.

This chain connects TRBV7-2 to TRBJ1-1; the D is unclear. The CDR3 sequence is 13 residues long. CDR1 SGHTA and CDR2 FQGNSA come from the germline V gene. Trimming removed 3 bases from V and 0 bases from J, with 5 bases in between. The CDR3 nucleotides read TGTGCCAGCAGCTTTTCCGTGAACACTGAAGCTTTCTTT. This gives the protein CASSFSVNTEAFF.

This chain uses TRBV9 with TRBJ2-3; TRBD2 matches 13 bases. This CDR3 comprises 19 residues. Germline assignment: CDR1 SGDLS and CDR2 YYNGEE. After removal of 2 bases from V and 2 bases from J, the junction contained 11 bases not matched to a gene. CDR3 in DNA: TGTGCCAGCAGCGTCACCGGGACTAGCGGGGTACTTTCCACAGATACGCAGTATTTT. Its protein product is CASSVTGTSGVLSTDTQYF.

This clone has only one observation. The CDR3: CSASEGSYEQYF. The CDR3 DNA is TGCAGTGCTAGTGAGGGGAGCTACGAGCAGTACTTC. The rearrangement joins TRBV20-1 to TRBJ2-7; the D gene could be TRBD1 or TRBD2 (5 bases each). CDR3 length: 12 amino acids. Germline V gives CDR1 DFQATT, CDR2 SNEGSKA (reference sequence). The V gene lost 3 bases and the J gene lost 3 bases, with 9 bases spanning the gap.

The chain joins TRBV28 to TRBJ2-7, with 7 bases fitting TRBD2. Per germline, CDR1 MDHEN and CDR2 SYDVKM. The J segment lost 0 bases and the V segment lost 6 bases, leaving 11 bases of the junction unmatched. The CDR3 runs to 16 residues. Here the CDR3 reads CASSPPSGGLSYEQYF. The CDR3 region has the DNA TGTGCCAGCAGCCCTCCGTCGGGGGGACTCTCCTACGAGCAGTACTTC.

The chain combines TRBV28 with TRBJ2-4, with 9 bases lining up with TRBD1. The CDR3 extends over 16 amino acids. J was trimmed by 1 base and V by 5 bases; bases with no gene match: 6. Germline CDR1 is MDHEN and CDR2 is SYDVKM. The CDR3 reads CASSVPGQGAKNIQYF. CDR3 in DNA: TGTGCCAGCAGTGTCCCCGGACAGGGGGCCAAAAACATTCAGTACTTC.

The rearrangement joins TRBV20-1 to TRBJ2-2, with D possibly matching TRBD2 (5 bases). Germline V gene sequence: CDR1 DFQATT, CDR2 SNEGSKA (reference sequence). Trimming stripped 3 bases from V and 5 bases from J, with 10 bases between. The CDR3 spans 13 residues. The CDR3 loop reads CSASDGITGELFF. Here the CDR3 DNA reads TGCAGTGCTAGTGACGGGATTACCGGGGAGCTGTTTTTT.

This sequence joins TRBV12-5 and TRBJ2-7; 7 nucleotides match TRBD2. The CDR3 covers 13 residues. J gave up 5 bases and V 3 bases, and 4 bases lay outside the gene matches. Germline lookup yields CDR1 LGHNT and CDR2 FRNRAP. The CDR3 region is CASGLAGRNEQYF. The CDR3 coding sequence is TGTGCTAGTGGTTTAGCGGGACGTAACGAGCAGTACTTC.

The gene calls are TRBV15 and TRBJ1-2, with TRBD1 matching over 9 bases. J was trimmed by 4 bases and V by 5 bases; bases with no gene match: 8. CDR1 and CDR2 (germline): LNHNV, YYDKDF (reference sequence). The CDR3 is 15 residues long. DNA of the CDR3: TGTGCCACCAGCCCTTCGACAGGGGGGGGCTATGGCTACACCTTC. Protein: CATSPSTGGGYGYTF.

The rearrangement joins TRBV14 to TRBJ1-1; weak D call: TRBD1 (6 bases). Germline CDR1 reads SGHDN; CDR2 reads FVKESK. The CDR3 has 14 residues. V lost 4 bases to trimming and J lost 3 bases, with 12 bases between them. CDR3 nucleotide sequence: TGTGCCAGCAGCCCACAGGGAGTGTACACTGAAGCTTTCTTT. Its protein product is CASSPQGVYTEAFF.

The chain links TRBV10-3 to TRBJ2-3; TRBD1 aligns across 8 bases. Germline V gene lookup returns CDR1 ENHRY and CDR2 SYGVKD. The CDR3 length is 15 residues. Trimming cost V 5 bases and J 4 bases; bases outside gene matches: 8. CDR3 bases: TGTGCCATCAGTATGGAGACAGGGGCCCCAGATACGCAGTATTTT. Its translation: CAISMETGAPDTQYF.

This clone has more than one count but fewer than ten. The genes are TRBV6-5 and TRBJ1-2; 7 nucleotides match TRBD1. J was trimmed by 5 bases and V by 5 bases; bases with no gene match: 8. From germline, CDR1 is MNHEY and CDR2 SVGAGI. The CDR3 sequence is 14 residues long. In nucleotides, the CDR3 is TGTGCCAGCAGTCCCGGACAGGAGGGGTATGGCTACACCTTC. Its translation is CASSPGQEGYGYTF.

J is TRBJ1-4 and V is TRBV5-1, with 8 bases lining up with TRBD1. Germline CDR1 SGHRS, CDR2 YFSETQ. The CDR3 extends over 15 amino acids. Losses at the gene ends were 3 bases for V and 5 bases for J; bases not matched to a gene: 6. CDR3 in amino acids: CASSYSGTGNEKLFF. The CDR3 DNA sequence: TGCGCCAGCAGCTACTCCGGGACAGGCAATGAAAAACTGTTTTTT.

The chain couples TRBV15 to TRBJ1-1; D call uncertain. Per the germline V gene, CDR1 is LNHNV and CDR2 is YYDKDF (reference sequence). V lost 0 bases to trimming and J lost 1 base, with 9 bases between them. The CDR3 runs to 15 residues. CDR3 sequence: CATSRDLVPNTEAFF. Written as DNA, the CDR3 is TGTGCCACCAGCAGAGATTTAGTCCCGAACACTGAAGCTTTCTTT.

The chain couples TRBV11-2 to TRBJ2-7, with D possibly TRBD1 on 6 matching bases. Germline V CDR1 and CDR2: SGHAT, FQNNGV. This CDR3 has 15 amino acids. Between the trimmed V and J ends, which lost 5 bases and 4 bases, there was a span of 18 bases. The CDR3 sequence is CASSPLGQGKYEQYF. In nucleotides, the CDR3 is TGTGCCAGCAGCCCCCTCGGGCAGGGGAAATACGAGCAGTACTTC.

The count of this clone is one. CDR3 DNA: TGTGCCAGCAGCCAAGAGGGTCAGGGGAATTCACCCCTCCACTTT. Its translation: CASSQEGQGNSPLHF. This chain joins TRBV4-2 and TRBJ1-6; D perhaps matches TRBD1 (6 bases). The CDR3 runs to 15 residues. Germline CDR1 and CDR2: LGHNA and YNFKEQ. Trimming left V 0 bases short and J 7 bases short, with 10 bases between.

V gene TRBV6-5 combines with J gene TRBJ2-3; D may be TRBD2 (5 bases). Germline CDR1 is MNHEY and CDR2 is SVGAGI. The CDR3 contains 15 residues. The ends were cut back, 5 bases at V and 0 bases at J, with 12 bases in the middle. The CDR3 is CASSQLGASTDTQYF. The CDR3 DNA is TGTGCCAGCAGTCAACTAGGAGCAAGCACAGATACGCAGTATTTT.

The chain employs TRBV4-3 and TRBJ1-2; D uncertain. V lost 0 bases and J lost 7, with 12 bases in between. CDR1 is LGHNA, CDR2 YSLEER, per germline. The CDR3 is 14 amino acids. CDR3: CASSQDSGVAGYTF. DNA for the CDR3: TGCGCCAGCAGCCAAGATTCTGGAGTCGCTGGCTACACCTTC.

The V call is TRBV10-3, the J call TRBJ2-3, with 8 bases lining up with TRBD2. V lost 7 bases to trimming and J lost 5 bases; unmatched junction nucleotides: 11. Germline V gene lookup returns CDR1 ENHRY and CDR2 SYGVKD. This CDR3 has 15 amino acids. The CDR3 loop is CAINQGLGGGDTQYF. As DNA, the CDR3 is TGTGCCATCAACCAGGGACTAGGGGGAGGAGATACGCAGTATTTT.

This chain uses TRBV18 with TRBJ1-5; no clear D gene. The germline V gene has CDR1 KGHSH and CDR2 LQKENI. CDR3 length: 15 residues. Trimming removed 3 bases from V and 4 bases from J, with 13 bases in between. Here the CDR3 reads CASSPFRDSNQPQHF. DNA for the CDR3: TGTGCCAGCTCACCGTTCCGGGATTCTAATCAGCCCCAGCATTTT.

V is TRBV28 and J is TRBJ2-7, with 12 bases identical to TRBD2. The CDR3 runs to 15 residues. V trimming: 6 bases; J trimming: 6 bases; junction bases outside the gene matches: 9. The germline gives CDR1 MDHEN, CDR2 SYDVKM. The DNA for the CDR3 is TGTGCCAGCAGGACAAGGACTAGCGGGGCCCGCGAGCAGTACTTC. Translating gives CASRTRTSGAREQYF.

This chain connects TRBV5-1 to TRBJ2-7; 9 bases map to TRBD1. The germline V gene encodes CDR1 SGHRS and CDR2 YFSETQ. The CDR3 sequence is 13 residues long. The J segment lost 5 bases and the V segment lost 3 bases, leaving 3 bases of the junction unmatched. CDR3 region: CASSSDRGNEQYF. The CDR3 DNA reads TGCGCCAGCAGCTCTGACAGGGGGAACGAGCAGTACTTC.

The rearrangement uses TRBV6-5 and TRBJ2-1; possibly TRBD1 for D (5 bases). The V end was cut by 2 bases, the J end by 8 bases, with 7 bases between. CDR1 is MNHEY, CDR2 SVGAGI, per germline. This CDR3 contains 12 residues. CDR3 DNA: TGTGCCAGCAGTTACAGGGGCGATGAGCAGTTCTTC. Translated: CASSYRGDEQFF.

The chain employs TRBV7-8 and TRBJ2-7, with TRBD1 identical over 7 bases. Germline V lookup: CDR1 SGHVS, CDR2 FQNEAQ. Trimming cost V 3 bases and J 4 bases; bases outside gene matches: 6. The CDR3 contains 14 residues. CDR3: CASSFGQVGYEQYF. For the CDR3, the DNA is TGTGCCAGCAGCTTCGGACAGGTCGGGTACGAGCAGTACTTC.

This sequence joins TRBV19 and TRBJ2-7, with TRBD1 identical over 10 bases. Germline V lookup: CDR1 LNHDA, CDR2 SQIVND (reference sequence). The CDR3 loop spans 16 amino acids. The V segment lost 4 bases and the J segment 4 bases; nucleotides outside the gene matches: 10. Here the CDR3 reads CASSTSDRGLGYEQYF. The CDR3 region has the DNA TGTGCCAGTAGTACGTCAGACAGGGGGCTCGGGTACGAGCAGTACTTC.

This clone was detected a few times. The V call is TRBV2, the J call TRBJ2-3; perhaps TRBD1 as D (5 bases). The germline V gene encodes CDR1 SNHLY and CDR2 FYNNEI. V shed 4 bases and J shed 3 bases, with 8 bases lying between them. CDR3 length: 13 amino acids. The CDR3 nucleotides read TGTGCCAGCAGTGGCCAGGGAACAGATACGCAGTATTTT. Its translation: CASSGQGTDTQYF.

DNA for the CDR3: TGTGCCAGCAGCGAATCACCGTGGCAGGGGAGCACAGATACGCAGTATTTT. Translated: CASSESPWQGSTDTQYF. The V and J genes are TRBV2 and TRBJ2-3, with D tentatively TRBD1 (6 bases). The germline V and J ends were trimmed by 6 bases and 0 bases, with 19 bases remaining between them. This CDR3 is 17 amino acids long. Germline V CDR1 and CDR2: SNHLY, FYNNEI.

The gene calls are TRBV5-8 and TRBJ1-4; D unclear. V was pared by 1 base and J by 5 bases, with 9 bases between. The CDR3 length is 14 residues. CDR1 and CDR2 (germline): SGHTS, YDEGEE. The CDR3 sequence is CASSLRVANEKLFF. CDR3 nucleotides: TGTGCCAGCAGCTTGCGGGTAGCCAATGAAAAACTGTTTTTT. Drawing the rest from reference TRBV5-8 and TRBJ1-4, the complete variable domain is EAGVTQSPTHLIKTRGQQATLRCSPISGHTSVYWYQQALGLGLQFLLWYDEGEERNRGNFPPRFSGRQFPNYSSELNVNALELEDSALYLCASSLRVANEKLFFGSGTQLSVL.

The gene calls are TRBV29-1 and TRBJ2-3, with 7 bases fitting TRBD1. The V gene end was trimmed by 7 bases and the J gene end by 6 bases; junction bases not matched to a gene: 4. The germline V gene has CDR1 SQVTM and CDR2 ANQGSEA. This CDR3 comprises 11 residues. The CDR3 DNA is TGCAGCGACGGACAGGTGGATACGCAGTATTTT. This gives the protein CSDGQVDTQYF.